This TCR beta chain was identified during a study of cytomegalovirus exposure and HLA in healthy donors. Findings of the study overall: It was confirmed in vitro that a few of the CMV-associated chains were specific for CMV antigens. Associated with HLA alleles at 0.05 false discovery rate in a later analysis were over 15,000 TCR beta sequences.

The PCR employed 60 Vbeta primers together with 13 Jbeta primers. TCRdb's copy holds only in-frame clones and misses some; the assay was immunoSEQ multiplex PCR. There are 90,000 to 95,000 clones in the sample; 78% occur only once, and 4.4% lies in the top ten. Concerning this clone itself: Its antigen is as yet unknown.

This CDR3 contains 14 residues. Per the germline V gene, CDR1 is PRHDT and CDR2 is FYEKMQ (reference sequence). V was pared by 10 bases and J by 0 bases, with 6 bases of the junction left unmatched. The chain combines TRBV13 with TRBJ2-1, with 7 nucleotides matching TRBD1. Sequenced sample: PBMCs. The TCR sequence derives from a male donor in good health and CMV-seropositive. CDR3 DNA: TGTGCCACCGTAGACAGGGTCTCCTACAATGAGCAGTTCTTC. It encodes CATVDRVSYNEQFF.